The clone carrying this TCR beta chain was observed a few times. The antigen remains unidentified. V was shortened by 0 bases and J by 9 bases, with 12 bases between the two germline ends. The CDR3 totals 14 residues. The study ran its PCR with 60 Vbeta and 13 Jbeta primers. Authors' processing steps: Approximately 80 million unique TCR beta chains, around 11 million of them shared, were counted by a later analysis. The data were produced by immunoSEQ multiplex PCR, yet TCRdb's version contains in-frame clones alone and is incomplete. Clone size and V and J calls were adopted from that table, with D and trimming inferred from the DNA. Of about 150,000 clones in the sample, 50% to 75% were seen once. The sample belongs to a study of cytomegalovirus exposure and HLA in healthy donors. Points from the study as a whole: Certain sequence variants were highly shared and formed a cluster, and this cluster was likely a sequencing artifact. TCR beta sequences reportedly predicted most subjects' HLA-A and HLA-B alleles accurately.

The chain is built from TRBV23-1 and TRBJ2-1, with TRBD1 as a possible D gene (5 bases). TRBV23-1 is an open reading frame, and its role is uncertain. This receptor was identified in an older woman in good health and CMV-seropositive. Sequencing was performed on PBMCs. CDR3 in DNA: TGCGCCAGCAGTCAATCCCCAGGGATCGTTGAGCAGTTCTTC. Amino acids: CASSQSPGIVEQFF.